This T cell receptor beta chain was captured by sequencing in a study of cytomegalovirus exposure and HLA in healthy donors (dated by TCRdb to 2016 to 2017). With regard to the full study: According to an earlier analysis of 450 to 650 of the donors, about 170 million T cells yielded 120 million or so unique TCR beta sequences and about 300 Gb of sequence data. Donor age, sex, ethnicity and CMV serostatus were compiled alongside the repertoire data. Among the roughly 400 genotyped donors, about 83% belonged to the genetic ancestry cluster associated with self-reported Caucasian donors. HLA typing included class I and class II loci at four-digit resolution. In an earlier analysis of 587 of the donors, high-throughput TCR beta sequencing was used to judge whether each TCR beta V gene segment behaved as functional or pseudogenic. A later analysis re-examined previously published TCR beta repertoires from several hundred donors and added high-resolution HLA genotyping to investigate patterns of TCR occurrence. The aim of the study was to test whether cataloging public T cell receptors could identify signatures of past pathogen exposure. In a later genetic analysis, genome-wide SNP genotypes for about 65% of the roughly 670 donors were used, and that subset was treated as a discovery cohort. The later analysis used no new phenotypic data to find candidate immune exposures, relying instead on TCR beta sequences and their occurrence across donors. Among roughly 400 genotyped donors of the cohort, an average of about 240,000 unique TCR beta nucleotide sequences was sequenced per donor, of which roughly 18% were non-productive. Typing coverage varied by locus: roughly 629-630 donors for A, B, C, DRB1 and DQB1; approximately 560 for DQA1; about 570 for DPA1; 450 to 480 for DPB1. To predict cytomegalovirus infection status, the study brought together high-throughput TCR immunosequencing, statistical association of individual TCRs with disease status, and machine learning. The study used immunosequencing to profile the T cell repertoires of some 600 subjects and linked those repertoires to cytomegalovirus serostatus. Four to six DR-DQ haplotypes were handled as single units for association and clustering, since linkage in the cohort was strong. Along with the roughly 670-subject first cohort, a separate validation cohort of 120 different subjects was used. Every repertoire in the discovery cohort had been generated on one and the same sequencing platform. An early release covering roughly 600 HLA-typed donors comprised approximately 300 gigabases of sequencing data and approximately 80 million unique TCR sequences. Broad study findings and their caveats: Linkage disequilibrium might explain the correlated functional status among segregating V segments, but an unknown experimental factor could not be ruled out. In a later genetic analysis, a missense DCLRE1C variant was associated with V-gene and J-gene trimming of TCR beta chains, and the association was replicated in an independent cohort. According to the authors, the approach could potentially be generalized to other disease states and immunological phenotypes. An earlier analysis of approximately 530 of the donors showed that most TCR beta V segments appeared in productive rearrangements either about 87% or about 30% of the time, which broadly matched IMGT annotations. A few of the identified cytomegalovirus-associated TCR beta chains were confirmed in vitro to be specific for cytomegalovirus antigens. Roughly uniform sequencing depth across donors was assumed in presence/absence analyses, although this assumption may not hold. The only immune exposure information available for the cohort was CMV serostatus. At a false discovery rate of 0.05, a later analysis linked under 20,000 TCR beta sequences to specific HLA alleles. While some public TCRs were present in many individuals, most TCR sequences turned up only very rarely across donors. Strong co-occurrence of HLA alleles, especially DR and DQ, made assigning TCR associations to individual alleles difficult. In the study, around 160 TCR beta chains were listed as associated with cytomegalovirus. Several of the top co-occurrence clusters appeared to be linked to parvovirus B19, influenza, CMV and Epstein-Barr virus, according to a later analysis. In a later analysis, TCR association rates were found to vary across HLA loci, with the most associated TCRs seen for DRB1 alleles and the fewest for HLA-C alleles. A later analysis found that most CMV-associated TCR beta chains appeared HLA-restricted, with HLA associations seemingly driven largely by CMV exposure. In both the original and validation cohorts, the classifier was reported to diagnose cytomegalovirus status with high specificity and sensitivity. A group of highly shared sequence variants was considered likely to be a technical artifact of the sequencing pipeline. A further reported finding was that TCR beta sequences accurately predicted the HLA-A and HLA-B alleles for most subjects in the first cohort. The earlier analysis of almost 600 of the donors excluded over 15 rarely observed V segments, including chromosome 9 orphons, because counts were too low. In this cohort, only TCR beta chains were sequenced, and detectable features were limited by the absence of alpha or paired-chain data. A later genetic analysis reported fewer N-insertions in productive TCRs among donors in an Asian-associated ancestry cluster than the roughly 700-donor mean. In a later analysis, HLA-associated TCR beta chains showed more clonal expansion and lower generation probabilities than non-associated chains that were equally common. Because some donors lacked HLA typing at each locus, the association tests relied only on the typed subset. Some IMGT-functional V segments, including TRBV6-2 and TRBV6-3, could not be told apart with the 87-base-pair reads, so those segments were excluded.

Libraries were constructed by the immunoSEQ multiplex PCR assay. The multiplex PCR relied on a mix of 60 forward primers for TCR Vbeta segments and 13 reverse primers for TCR Jbeta segments. The CDR3 region of rearranged TCR beta genes was amplified from genomic DNA by a multiplex PCR assay. The Illumina HiSeq System was used to sequence the amplified TCR beta libraries as 87-base-pair reads. Processing in the source paper ran as follows. In a later analysis, tens of millions of unique TCR beta chains were counted across the roughly 610 repertoires, and roughly 11 million of these chains were shared by at least two donors. A nearest-neighbor algorithm error-corrected the raw reads and collapsed the reads into unique sequences, merging closely related sequences to remove PCR and sequencing errors. CDR3 sequences were aligned to IMGT reference sequences to assign V, D and J gene segments. For a sequence to be retained, at least a six-nucleotide match to both a V gene segment and a J gene segment was required. Rearrangements were classified as productive when the CDR3 lacked stop codons and remained in frame with V and J, and all other rearrangements were classified as non-productive. Following IMGT convention, CDR3 was defined as the stretch from the second conserved V-encoded cysteine up to the conserved J-encoded phenylalanine. In an earlier analysis of more than 550 of the donors, sequences lacking an unambiguous match to a single V gene segment were excluded. In an earlier analysis of a few hundred of the donors, V segments were called functional above 56.7% productive rearrangements and were called segregating when the between-donor standard deviation exceeded 5%. A statistical classification framework was built for diagnosing cytomegalovirus status from the catalog of TCR beta chain sequences. In a later analysis, V and J genes were assigned by comparing TCR nucleotide sequences against IMGT/GENE-DB human TR gene sequences. A later analysis assigned CDR3 sequences and most-parsimonious VDJ recombination scenarios with the TCRdist pipeline. A later analysis defined each TCR beta chain by its CDR3 amino acid sequence plus V-gene family, and excluded reads lacking a unique V-gene family. In a later analysis, 450 to 600 highly shared, low-generation-probability nucleotide sequences were removed to address suspected cross-contamination and a sequencing artifact. In a later analysis, a clonal expansion index was calculated for each public chain from normalized within-repertoire ranks of inferred template counts. Generation probabilities in a later analysis came from a VDJ recombination model fitted to out-of-frame rearrangements, and those results were checked against IGoR. A later analysis scored TCR-TCR, TCR-HLA and TCR-CMV co-occurrence with hypergeometric tests, applying a repertoire-size bias correction to TCR pairs. To estimate false discovery rates, a later analysis permuted the HLA or CMV assignments 20 times. A later analysis grouped co-occurring TCRs with DBSCAN, adding TCRdist sequence similarity when clustering within HLA-allele-positive subsets. For co-occurrence clustering, repertoires with fewer than 30,000 or more than 120,000 public chains were excluded, along with about five repertoires with anomalous nucleotide sharing. Drawn from immuneACCESS, this table holds only the in-frame rearrangements with V and J called that TCRdb kept. Clones are partly lost; checked studies trace under half to an unresolved V gene and leave the rest unexplained. V and J calls and clone size come straight from that table; D and trimming were deduced from the DNA. The sample table holds 30,000 to 40,000 clones. Clones ranked in the top ten supply 7% to 9.5% of the sample.

Note on this clone: This clone's antigen is unknown.

The cohort comprised some 680 healthy bone marrow donors. Cohort members were all nominally healthy when sampled, although unrecorded immune exposures were likely present. The donor tested CMV seropositive, placing the donor among the 250 to 300 seropositive members of the cohort. A peripheral blood sample was collected from each donor, and TCR beta sequencing was performed on peripheral blood mononuclear cells. The Qiagen DNeasy Blood Extraction Kit was used to extract genomic DNA from the blood cell samples. The CDR3 contains 17 residues, cysteine and phenylalanine counted. Of the read, only the CDR3 DNA is kept; its 51 bases are in frame from base 1. CDR1 and CDR2 were assigned from the germline V gene as KGHSH and LQKENI. V is cut back by 0 bases and J by 4 bases, with 0 bases in the junction unmatched.

Here the chain combines TRBV18 and TRBJ2-2; the central 15 bases match TRBD2. Material: PBMCs. This receptor was taken from a man aged 40-49 years in good health and CMV-seropositive. The nucleotide sequence reads as follows: TGTGCCAGCTCACCACCGGGACTAGCGGGAGGCACCGGGGAGCTGTTTTTT. This translates into CASSPPGLAGGTGELFF.